One sample yielded the 32 T cell receptor beta chains listed below, sequenced in a study of blood T cell repertoires in COVID-19 (dated by TCRdb to 2020 to 2021). The method behind the library was the immunoSEQ multiplex PCR assay. What TCRdb holds here is the immuneACCESS table cut down to in-frame rearrangements. Part of the clones is not present; checked against another copy, under half of the missing clones reflect an unresolved V gene, and the others are unexplained. For this sample there are around 190,000 clones; about four fifths appear just once. The ten largest clones add up to 7.8% of the sample. Sequencing was performed on peripheral blood. The receptors were gathered from a woman aged 55-69 years with COVID-19, enrolled during active disease.

The chain links TRBV27 to TRBJ1-2, with 7 bases lining up with TRBD1. V shed 10 bases and J 6 bases; nucleotides not matched to a gene: 26. CDR3 length: 18 residues. The germline V gene has CDR1 MNHEY and CDR2 SMNVEV (reference sequence). CDR3 sequence reads: CANSPSLGTAAGEDGYTF. CDR3 nucleotide sequence: TGTGCCAACTCGCCCAGCCTGGGGACAGCAGCAGGGGAGGATGGCTACACCTTC.

V usage is TRBV11-3 and J usage is TRBJ2-2; a possible D gene is TRBD1 (5 bases). Germline loops: CDR1 SGHNT, CDR2 YENEEA. The CDR3 has 16 residues. V lost 1 base to trimming and J lost 1 base, with 10 bases between them. CDR3 in amino acids: CASSLAPGWNTGELFF. In DNA, the CDR3 is TGTGCCAGCAGCTTAGCCCCAGGGTGGAACACCGGGGAGCTGTTTTTT.

The V and J genes are TRBV7-9 and TRBJ2-5; D is possibly TRBD1 (6 bases). The CDR3 extends over 14 amino acids. The V and J ends lost 1 base and 3 bases respectively, with 9 bases between them. The V gene's germline CDR1 is SEHNR and CDR2 FQNEAQ (reference sequence). In DNA form, the CDR3 reads TGTGCCAGCAGCTTAGGGACAGTCAAAGAGACCCAGTACTTC. Translated: CASSLGTVKETQYF.

This clone was counted once. This chain's CDR3 is CASGQGRNTEAFF. DNA of the CDR3: TGTGCCAGCGGGCAGGGGAGGAACACTGAAGCTTTCTTT. The chain couples TRBV7-2 to TRBJ1-1, with a tentative D call TRBD1 (6 bases). CDR3 length equals 13 residues. Per the germline V gene, CDR1 is SGHTA and CDR2 is FQGNSA. The V end lost 8 bases, the J end lost 1 base, and 11 bases lay between the germline ends.

This clone was seen more than once but under ten times. The gene calls are TRBV7-2 and TRBJ2-3; D may be TRBD2 (6 bases). Per the germline V gene, CDR1 is SGHTA and CDR2 is FQGNSA. The CDR3 is 16 amino acids. V was clipped by 1 base and J by 4 bases, with 15 bases between them. The CDR3 coding sequence is TGTGCCAGCAGCTTAGGGGTCGGGAGAATGGCAGATACGCAGTATTTT. Translation: CASSLGVGRMADTQYF.

This clone was found a few times. The chain uses TRBV10-3 and TRBJ2-2; D is possibly TRBD2 (5 bases). Trimming removed 4 bases at V and 5 bases at J, with 20 bases between. Germline assignment: CDR1 ENHRY and CDR2 SYGVKD. There are 17 residues in the CDR3. The CDR3 protein is CAISGGTRTRETGELFF. CDR3 coding DNA: TGTGCCATCAGTGGGGGTACTCGGACTCGAGAAACCGGGGAGCTGTTTTTT.

This clone was recorded once. The chain couples TRBV7-9 to TRBJ1-4, with D possibly being TRBD1 (5 bases). Trimming took off 2 bases at V and 10 bases at J, with 14 bases between the two ends. CDR1 is SEHNR, CDR2 FQNEAQ, per germline (reference sequence). This CDR3 contains 14 residues. The CDR3 DNA follows: TGTGCCAGCAGCTTATCGGGGGAGGGTAGAAAACTGTTTTTT. This codes for CASSLSGEGRKLFF.

This clone was seen more than once but under ten times. The chain carries TRBV3-1 (or the pseudogene TRBV3-2) and TRBJ1-2, with 7 nucleotides matching TRBD1. The germline CDR1 and CDR2 sequences are LGHDT and YNNKEL (reference sequence). This CDR3 is 15 amino acids long. With V trimmed by 3 bases and J by 3 bases, 7 bases remained unmatched. CDR3: CASSHPRGSHYGYTF. CDR3 in DNA: TGTGCCAGCAGCCATCCCAGGGGGTCCCACTATGGCTACACCTTC.

J is TRBJ1-6 and V is TRBV6-1; D is uncertain. Trimming took 1 base from V and 8 from J, leaving 18 bases between them. CDR3 length: 17 residues. Germline V lookup: CDR1 MNHNS, CDR2 SASEGT. CDR3 in DNA: TGTGCCAGCAGTGAAGTTCTAGCGGCGCGGTTGTATTCACCCCTCCACTTT. Translated, it gives CASSEVLAARLYSPLHF.

The chain couples TRBV11-3 to TRBJ1-4; TRBD1 matches at 7 bases. Trimming at V came to 5 bases and at J to 5 bases, leaving 11 bases not matched to a gene. This CDR3 is built from 16 residues. The germline CDR1 and CDR2 sequences are SGHNT and YENEEA. CDR3 residues: CASSPLPGQSNEKLFF. The DNA for the CDR3 is TGTGCCAGCAGCCCTCTACCGGGACAGTCAAATGAAAAACTGTTTTTT.

The chain combines TRBV23-1 with TRBJ2-7, with 9 nucleotides matching TRBD1. TRBV23-1 is an open reading frame whose function is uncertain. V shed 3 bases and J 3 bases; nucleotides not matched to a gene: 15. The CDR3 contains 18 residues. The CDR3 region is CASSQPTGGIGYGYEQYV. The CDR3 bases are TGCGCCAGCAGTCAGCCGACAGGGGGAATTGGTTATGGCTACGAGCAGTACGTC.

This chain uses TRBV2 with TRBJ1-1; D is unresolved. Germline CDR1 SNHLY, CDR2 FYNNEI. The V gene lost 2 bases and the J gene lost 11 bases, with 15 bases spanning the gap. The CDR3 totals 13 residues. The chain's CDR3 is CASSEYGRGRAFF. In DNA form, the CDR3 reads TGTGCCAGCAGTGAATACGGGCGCGGGAGGGCTTTCTTT.

The V gene is TRBV11-2, the J gene TRBJ2-7; D possibly corresponds to TRBD2 (6 bases). Trimming pared 3 bases from V and 3 bases from J, leaving 12 bases between. Germline V CDR1 and CDR2: SGHAT, FQNNGV. The CDR3 sequence is 14 residues long. CDR3 residues: CASSFSGTLYEQYF. CDR3 in DNA: TGTGCCAGCAGCTTTTCCGGGACTCTCTACGAGCAGTACTTC. The whole variable domain, filled in from reference TRBV11-2 and TRBJ2-7, reads EAGVAQSPRYKIIEKRQSVAFWCNPISGHATLYWYQQILGQGPKLLIQFQNNGVVDDSQLPKDRFSAERLKGVDSTLKIQPAKLEDSAVYLCASSFSGTLYEQYFGPGTRLTVT.

The chain couples TRBV27 to TRBJ2-1, with TRBD2 matching 8 bases. V was clipped by 6 bases and J by 6 bases; unmatched bases: 7. The CDR3 totals 14 residues. Germline V gene lookup returns CDR1 MNHEY and CDR2 SMNVEV (reference sequence). This CDR3 reads CASSVARGGNEQFF. The CDR3 coding sequence is TGTGCCAGCAGCGTCGCACGGGGGGGCAATGAGCAGTTCTTC.

V gene TRBV27 combines with J gene TRBJ1-4; D not certain. The CDR3 is made up of 14 amino acids. Trimming pared 8 bases from V and 1 base from J, leaving 11 bases between. The germline V gene has CDR1 MNHEY and CDR2 SMNVEV (reference sequence). Written as DNA, the CDR3 is TGTGCCAGCCGGCCGGGAGGAACTAATGAAAAACTGTTTTTT. This encodes CASRPGGTNEKLFF.

The rearrangement uses TRBV20-1 and TRBJ2-5; perhaps TRBD2 as D (6 bases). Per germline, CDR1 DFQATT and CDR2 SNEGSKA (reference sequence). V lost 3 bases, J lost 7 bases, and 24 bases lay in between. There are 16 residues in the CDR3. Written as DNA, the CDR3 is TGCAGTGCTAGTTCCGGGGCTAGCGCGTTTAGGGCGACCCAGTACTTC. It encodes CSASSGASAFRATQYF.

This chain links TRBV2 with TRBJ1-4; unclear D gene. The V and J ends lost 5 bases and 8 bases respectively, with 6 bases between them. This CDR3 is 11 amino acids long. Per germline, CDR1 SNHLY and CDR2 FYNNEI. The CDR3 DNA is TGTGCCAGCAGTAGCAAAGAAAAACTGTTTTTT. It is translated as CASSSKEKLFF.

This clone was found once. The chain recombines TRBV27 with TRBJ1-6; D unresolved. V was shortened by 6 bases and J by 8 bases, with 17 bases between the two germline ends. Germline lookup yields CDR1 MNHEY and CDR2 SMNVEV (reference sequence). CDR3 length equals 15 residues. In nucleotides, the CDR3 is TGTGCCAGCAGGCCTAATAGTGTGTTGGATTCACCCCTCCACTTT. Amino acid sequence: CASRPNSVLDSPLHF.

The chain recombines TRBV5-4 with TRBJ2-1; 13 bases fit TRBD2. This CDR3 is built from 15 residues. With 7 bases clipped from V and 1 base from J, the junction kept 2 bases outside the gene matches. From germline, CDR1 is SGHNT and CDR2 YYREEE (reference sequence). The CDR3 loop reads CASRGLAGSYNEQFF. The CDR3 DNA reads TGTGCCAGCCGGGGACTAGCGGGATCCTACAATGAGCAGTTCTTC.

The J gene is TRBJ2-7, the V gene TRBV28; no firm D call. CDR1 is MDHEN and CDR2 is SYDVKM in the germline V gene. Trimming left V 2 bases short and J 2 bases short, with 13 bases between. This CDR3 has 15 amino acids. The CDR3 region has the DNA TGTGCCAGCAGTTTACGAAGCGACCCTGCCTACGAGCAGTACTTC. It is translated as CASSLRSDPAYEQYF.

The chain joins TRBV10-3 to TRBJ2-1, with TRBD2 matching over 7 bases. V lost 0 bases, J lost 6 bases, and 8 bases stayed unmatched. Germline values: CDR1 ENHRY, CDR2 SYGVKD. The CDR3 has 16 amino acids. The DNA of the CDR3 is TGTGCCATCAGTGAGTCTATAAGCACGGGGGGCAATGAGCAGTTCTTC. Its protein product is CAISESISTGGNEQFF.

The chain couples TRBV6-5 to TRBJ2-1; TRBD2 matches at 14 bases. After removal of 7 bases from V and 9 bases from J, the junction contained 8 bases not matched to a gene. The CDR3 sequence is 15 residues long. The germline V gene has CDR1 MNHEY and CDR2 SVGAGI. The CDR3 spells CASIPTSGGAGEQFF. The CDR3 region has the DNA TGTGCCAGCATTCCGACTAGCGGGGGGGCGGGTGAGCAGTTCTTC.

This chain links TRBV10-3 with TRBJ1-1; 8 nucleotides match TRBD1. From germline, CDR1 is ENHRY and CDR2 SYGVKD. The CDR3 length is 15 residues. V lost 2 bases and J lost 2; bases outside the gene matches: 4. DNA for the CDR3: TGTGCCATCAGTGAGACGGGGACAGGAAACACTGAAGCTTTCTTT. Protein sequence: CAISETGTGNTEAFF.

The rearrangement joins TRBV18 to TRBJ2-5, with no clear D. V gave up 0 bases and J gave up 4 bases, with 9 bases separating them. The CDR3 is made up of 14 amino acids. From germline, CDR1 is KGHSH and CDR2 LQKENI. This CDR3 reads CASSPPEYSETQYF. The CDR3 nucleotides read TGTGCCAGCTCACCACCGGAGTATTCAGAGACCCAGTACTTC.

The chain employs TRBV7-2 and TRBJ1-2, with a weak D call TRBD1 (6 bases). The V gene's germline CDR1 is SGHTA and CDR2 FQGNSA. This CDR3 has 16 residues. The V end lost 5 bases, the J end lost 7 bases, and 23 bases lay between the germline ends. The CDR3 protein is CASSPVLDSQLGGYTF. In nucleotides, the CDR3 is TGTGCCAGCAGCCCCGTCCTGGACAGTCAACTAGGTGGCTACACCTTC.

V gene TRBV9 combines with J gene TRBJ1-1; 10 bases line up with TRBD1. The germline gives CDR1 SGDLS, CDR2 YYNGEE. The CDR3 contains 16 residues. The trim removed 2 bases at V and 0 bases at J, leaving 4 bases unmatched. The CDR3 region has the DNA TGTGCCAGCAGCGTTTCGACAGGGGGCATGAACACTGAAGCTTTCTTT. Translation: CASSVSTGGMNTEAFF.

The gene calls are TRBV15 and TRBJ2-1; tentative D call: TRBD2 (6 bases). With 1 base removed from V and 6 bases from J, the gap between germline ends came to 13 bases. CDR3 length: 15 amino acids. Germline assignment: CDR1 LNHNV and CDR2 YYDKDF (reference sequence). The CDR3 nucleotides read TGTGCCACCAGCAGAGTGGCGGGACCGATCAATGAGCAGTTCTTC. Translated, it gives CATSRVAGPINEQFF.

The V and J genes are TRBV19 and TRBJ2-2; 8 positions agree with TRBD1. The germline CDR1 and CDR2 sequences are LNHDA and SQIVND (reference sequence). J gave up 5 bases and V 6 bases, and 8 bases lay outside the gene matches. This CDR3 region has 15 residues. CDR3 residues: CASSLGQVGTGELFF. The CDR3 DNA is TGTGCCAGTAGCCTGGGACAGGTTGGGACCGGGGAGCTGTTTTTT.

The gene calls are TRBV14 and TRBJ2-7; possible D gene TRBD1, 6 bases. CDR1 and CDR2 (germline): SGHDN, FVKESK. The CDR3 spans 12 residues. The V gene lost 4 bases and the J gene lost 4 bases, with 8 bases spanning the gap. The CDR3 spells CASSLTGYEQYV. CDR3 nucleotides: TGTGCCAGCAGCCTTACAGGGTACGAGCAGTACGTC.

The gene calls are TRBV27 and TRBJ1-1; D gene ambiguous. Trimming stripped 8 bases from V and 0 bases from J, with 13 bases between. This CDR3 contains 14 residues. Germline CDR1 MNHEY, CDR2 SMNVEV (reference sequence). The CDR3 DNA follows: TGTGCCAGCGGCCCCCGGGTCATGAACACTGAAGCTTTCTTT. Translating gives CASGPRVMNTEAFF.

The chain combines TRBV5-1 with TRBJ2-7; D gene ambiguous. In germline, CDR1 is SGHRS, CDR2 YFSETQ. Between the trimmed V and J ends, which lost 0 bases and 0 bases, there was a span of 13 bases. The length of the CDR3 is 16 residues. This CDR3 is CASSLGIPPGSYEQYV. CDR3 nucleotide sequence: TGCGCCAGCAGCTTGGGGATTCCCCCAGGCTCCTACGAGCAGTACGTC.

The chain couples TRBV28 to TRBJ2-3; maybe TRBD1 (6 bases). The CDR3 is 13 amino acids. Germline values: CDR1 MDHEN, CDR2 SYDVKM. Trimming took 6 bases from V and 7 from J, leaving 14 bases between them. The CDR3 spells CASRTTGRNTQYF. The CDR3 DNA sequence: TGTGCCAGCAGAACCACAGGGAGAAATACGCAGTATTTT.